The 14 T cell receptor beta chains presented below share a single source sample, sequenced in a study of T cell changes during pregnancy in multiple sclerosis. Clones were read by immunoSEQ multiplex PCR, and TCRdb kept only the in-frame ones, dropping some. The data contain some 40,000 clones, 90% to 95% of them singletons. Sample: CD4+ T cells from peripheral blood mononuclear cells, taken in the first trimester of pregnancy. Receptors originate from a female donor with multiple sclerosis, enrolled in a pregnancy study.

V gene TRBV5-1 combines with J gene TRBJ1-3, with D possibly matching TRBD1 (5 bases). CDR3 length: 15 residues. CDR1 is SGHRS and CDR2 is YFSETQ in the germline V gene. Trimming shortened V by 4 bases and J by 0 bases, and 11 bases separated the two germline ends. The CDR3 spells CASSAGPSSGNTIYF. The CDR3 bases are TGCGCCAGCAGCGCGGGACCGAGCTCTGGAAACACCATATATTTT.

Comment on this clone: The junction differs from germline at one of its ends, possibly a read error. The chain employs TRBV6-1 and TRBJ2-7; 9 positions agree with TRBD1. This CDR3 spans 11 amino acids. Germline assignment: CDR1 MNHNS and CDR2 SASEGT. CDR3 sequence (DNA): TGTGCCAGCAGTGGGCCGGGACAGGGTAGCTTC. Protein product: CASSGPGQGSF.

The V call is TRBV30, the J call TRBJ2-5; tentative D call: TRBD1 (6 bases). Trimming stripped 2 bases from V and 5 bases from J, with 9 bases between. The CDR3 length is 12 residues. CDR1 GTSNPN and CDR2 SVGIG come from the germline V gene (reference sequence). Here the CDR3 reads CAWSQGRETQYF. In nucleotides, the CDR3 is TGTGCCTGGAGTCAGGGGCGGGAGACCCAGTACTTC.

This clone was seen a single time. The chain has TRBV18 and TRBJ2-5, with 10 bases matching TRBD1. Germline CDR1 is KGHSH and CDR2 is LQKENI. The CDR3 extends over 16 amino acids. V lost 5 bases and J lost 3; bases outside the gene matches: 9. CDR3 loop: CASSTYGQGGKETQYF. In nucleotides, the CDR3 is TGTGCCAGCTCAACCTACGGACAGGGGGGAAAAGAGACCCAGTACTTC.

The chain is built from TRBV6-1 and TRBJ2-7, with TRBD1 as a possible D gene (6 bases). Trimming removed 6 bases from V and 1 base from J, with 10 bases in between. There are 13 residues in the CDR3. CDR1 and CDR2 (germline): MNHNS, SASEGT. CDR3: CASSRGESYEQYF. The CDR3 DNA is TGTGCCAGCAGCAGGGGAGAATCCTACGAGCAGTACTTC.

The genes are TRBV15 and TRBJ2-1; 8 bases agree with TRBD1. The CDR3 loop spans 15 amino acids. With 1 base clipped from V and 12 bases from J, the junction kept 11 bases outside the gene matches. CDR1 LNHNV and CDR2 YYDKDF come from the germline V gene (reference sequence). The CDR3 DNA reads as TGTGCCACCAGCAGAGTTCGGGGACAGGTATTTGGGCAGTTCTTC. Translating gives CATSRVRGQVFGQFF.

The V call is TRBV28, the J call TRBJ1-2; perhaps TRBD1 as D (6 bases). V was cut by 5 bases and J by 3 bases, with 16 bases left in between. The length of the CDR3 is 15 residues. In germline, CDR1 is MDHEN, CDR2 SYDVKM. The CDR3: CASSEPRGIDYGYTF. In nucleotides, the CDR3 is TGTGCCAGCAGTGAACCGAGGGGGATTGACTATGGCTACACCTTC.

The rearrangement joins TRBV5-4 to TRBJ2-2; 10 nucleotides agree with TRBD1. CDR3 length equals 16 residues. The ends lost 4 bases at V and 5 bases at J; junction bases unmatched: 8. CDR1 is SGHNT, CDR2 YYREEE, per germline (reference sequence). In DNA, the CDR3 is TGTGCCAGCAGCCTCCTGACAGGGGGCGTAACCGGGGAGCTGTTTTTT. Protein product: CASSLLTGGVTGELFF.

V and J are TRBV18 and TRBJ1-5; D unclear. This CDR3 is built from 13 residues. Trimming pared 2 bases from V and 6 bases from J, leaving 8 bases between. From germline, CDR1 is KGHSH and CDR2 LQKENI. In DNA form, the CDR3 reads TGTGCCAGCTCACCAGGGGAGGGTCAGCCCCAGCATTTT. This sequence encodes CASSPGEGQPQHF. The whole variable domain, remainder taken from reference TRBV18 and TRBJ1-5, is NAGVMQNPRHLVRRRGQEARLRCSPMKGHSHVYWYRQLPEEGLKFMVYLQKENIIDESGMPKERFSAEFPKEGPSILRIQQVVRGDSAAYFCASSPGEGQPQHFGDGTRLSIL.

The chain uses TRBV15 and TRBJ2-7; D is unclear. The germline V and J ends were trimmed by 4 bases and 6 bases, with 7 bases remaining between them. The CDR3 extends over 11 amino acids. Germline V CDR1 and CDR2: LNHNV, YYDKDF (reference sequence). CDR3 sequence reads: CATSIYGEQYF. CDR3 in DNA: TGTGCCACCAGCATTTACGGCGAGCAGTACTTC.

The rearrangement joins TRBV30 to TRBJ2-5, with 8 bases fitting TRBD2. The ends lost 5 bases at V and 4 bases at J; junction bases unmatched: 9. The CDR3 totals 14 residues. Germline CDR1 and CDR2: GTSNPN and SVGIG (reference sequence). The CDR3 DNA is TGTGCCTGGGCTTTGGGGCTAGCGGGAGAGACCCAGTACTTC. This encodes CAWALGLAGETQYF.

This clone was detected once. The V and J genes are TRBV30 and TRBJ1-1; 7 bases line up with TRBD1. The CDR3 is 13 residues long. Germline V lookup: CDR1 GTSNPN, CDR2 SVGIG (reference sequence). Trimming took 1 base from V and 4 from J; bases not matched to a gene: 3. The CDR3 spells CAWSDQGGTEAFF. CDR3 sequence (DNA): TGTGCCTGGAGTGATCAGGGGGGCACTGAAGCTTTCTTT.

The chain recombines TRBV9 with TRBJ1-3; 8 positions agree with TRBD1. The V gene's germline CDR1 is SGDLS and CDR2 YYNGEE. J gave up 8 bases and V 4 bases, and 8 bases lay outside the gene matches. CDR3 length: 14 amino acids. DNA of the CDR3: TGTGCCAGCAGCCCCCGGACAGGGCAAGACACCATATATTTT. Residues: CASSPRTGQDTIYF.

This clone occurred once. V and J are TRBV4-1 and TRBJ2-1; D gene uncertain. The CDR3 is made up of 13 amino acids. From germline, CDR1 is MGHRA and CDR2 YSYEKL. The V end was cut by 4 bases, the J end by 7 bases, with 11 bases between. The CDR3 bases are TGCGCCAGCAGCCCCCCGAATCAGAATGAGCAGTTCTTC. Its protein is CASSPPNQNEQFF.